The present entry profiles one T cell receptor (beta chain) with its context. The protocol was immunoSEQ multiplex PCR, while the TCRdb copy is restricted to in-frame clones and leaves out a portion. The repertoire holds fewer than 650,000 clones, with 60% to 85% as singletons. The source of the sample is a study of shared clonotypes between healthy human individuals. The V gene's germline CDR1 is SGHTA and CDR2 FQGTGA. With 5 bases removed from V and 0 bases from J, the gap between germline ends came to 14 bases. The CDR3 is 15 amino acids. The chain uses TRBV7-3 and TRBJ2-7; D is ambiguous. Specimen: PBMCs. This receptor was identified in a woman aged 35 to 49 in good health. Some clones in this sample may be carry-over from other donors' samples. CDR3 sequence reads: CASSEGPAGSYEQYF. CDR3 nucleotides: TGTGCCAGCAGCGAAGGCCCAGCAGGCTCCTACGAGCAGTACTTC.